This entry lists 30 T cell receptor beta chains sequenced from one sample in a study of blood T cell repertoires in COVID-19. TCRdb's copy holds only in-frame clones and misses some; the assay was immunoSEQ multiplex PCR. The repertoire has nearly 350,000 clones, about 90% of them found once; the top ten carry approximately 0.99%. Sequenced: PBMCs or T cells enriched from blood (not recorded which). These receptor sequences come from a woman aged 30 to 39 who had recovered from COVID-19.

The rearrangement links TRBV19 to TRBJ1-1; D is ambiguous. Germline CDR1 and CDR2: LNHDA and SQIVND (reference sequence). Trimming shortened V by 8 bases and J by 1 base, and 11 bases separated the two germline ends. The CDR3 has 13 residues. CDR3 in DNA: TGTGCCAGTTCCTGGCGGCGGAACACTGAAGCTTTCTTT. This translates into CASSWRRNTEAFF.

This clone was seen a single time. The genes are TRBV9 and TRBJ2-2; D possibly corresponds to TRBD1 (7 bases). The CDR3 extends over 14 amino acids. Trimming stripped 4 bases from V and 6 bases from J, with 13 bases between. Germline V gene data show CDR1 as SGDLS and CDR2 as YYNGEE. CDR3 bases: TGTGCCAGCAGCCCACCCAGGGGGGCCGGGGAGCTGTTTTTT. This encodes CASSPPRGAGELFF.

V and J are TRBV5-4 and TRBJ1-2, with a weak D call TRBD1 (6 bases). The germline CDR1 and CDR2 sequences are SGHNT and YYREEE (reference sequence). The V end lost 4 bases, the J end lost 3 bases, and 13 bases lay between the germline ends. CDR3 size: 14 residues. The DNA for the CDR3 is TGTGCCAGCAGCGAAAACAGGGACGACTATGGCTACACCTTC. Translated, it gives CASSENRDDYGYTF.

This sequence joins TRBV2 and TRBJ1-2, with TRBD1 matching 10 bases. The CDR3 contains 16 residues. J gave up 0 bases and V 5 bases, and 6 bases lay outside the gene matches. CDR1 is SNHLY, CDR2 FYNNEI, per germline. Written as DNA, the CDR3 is TGTGCCAGCAGTTCGGGACAGGGGCTGTCTAACTATGGCTACACCTTC. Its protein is CASSSGQGLSNYGYTF.

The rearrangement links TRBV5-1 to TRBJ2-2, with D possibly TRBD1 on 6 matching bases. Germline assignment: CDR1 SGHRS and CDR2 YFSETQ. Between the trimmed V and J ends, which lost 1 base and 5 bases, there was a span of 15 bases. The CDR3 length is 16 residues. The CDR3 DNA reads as TGCGCCAGCAGCTTGTCAGGGGCTGTAAATACCGGGGAGCTGTTTTTT. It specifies CASSLSGAVNTGELFF.

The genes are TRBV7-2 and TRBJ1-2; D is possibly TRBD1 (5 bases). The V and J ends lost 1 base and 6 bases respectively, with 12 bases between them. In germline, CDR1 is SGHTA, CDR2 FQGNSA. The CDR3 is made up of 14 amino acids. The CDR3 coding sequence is TGTGCCAGCAGCTTAGTCGACCTAGGGGATGGCTACACCTTC. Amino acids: CASSLVDLGDGYTF.

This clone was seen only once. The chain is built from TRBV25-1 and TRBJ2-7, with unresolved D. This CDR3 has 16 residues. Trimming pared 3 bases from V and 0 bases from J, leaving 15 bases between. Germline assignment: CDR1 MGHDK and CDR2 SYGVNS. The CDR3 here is CASSDGTVQASYEQYF. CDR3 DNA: TGTGCCAGCAGTGATGGAACAGTCCAAGCCTCCTACGAGCAGTACTTC.

CDR3 nucleotides: TGTGCCACCAGTCCGGGACAGACCCAAGAGACCCAGTACTTC. Its protein product is CATSPGQTQETQYF. This chain connects TRBV24-1 to TRBJ2-5; 7 bases line up with TRBD1. CDR3 length equals 14 residues. Germline V gene sequence: CDR1 KGHDR, CDR2 SFDVKD. V was pared by 6 bases and J by 1 base, with 4 bases of the junction left unmatched.

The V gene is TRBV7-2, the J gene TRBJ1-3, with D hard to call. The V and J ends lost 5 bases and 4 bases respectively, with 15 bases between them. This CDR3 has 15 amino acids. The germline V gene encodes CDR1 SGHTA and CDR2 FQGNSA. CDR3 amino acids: CASSRRVASGNTIYF. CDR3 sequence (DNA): TGTGCCAGCAGCCGCCGGGTCGCGTCGGGAAACACCATATATTTT.

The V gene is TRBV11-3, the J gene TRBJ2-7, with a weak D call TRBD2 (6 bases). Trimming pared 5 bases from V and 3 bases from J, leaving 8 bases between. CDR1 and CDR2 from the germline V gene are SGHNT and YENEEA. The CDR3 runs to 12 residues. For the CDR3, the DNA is TGTGCCAGCAGCCGAGCGGGCTACGAGCAGTACTTC. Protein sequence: CASSRAGYEQYF.

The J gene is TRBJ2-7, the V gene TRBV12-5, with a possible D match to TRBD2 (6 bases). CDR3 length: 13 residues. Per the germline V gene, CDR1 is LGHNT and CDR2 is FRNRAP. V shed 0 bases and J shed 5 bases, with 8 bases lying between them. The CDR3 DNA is TGTGCTAGTGGTTTGGTAGGAGGGAACGAGCAGTACTTC. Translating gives CASGLVGGNEQYF.

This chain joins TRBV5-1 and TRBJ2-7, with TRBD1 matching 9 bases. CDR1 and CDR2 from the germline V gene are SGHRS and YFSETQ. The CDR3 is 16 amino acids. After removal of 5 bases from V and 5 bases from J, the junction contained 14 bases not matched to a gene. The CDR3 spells CASSQRLGQGWNEQYF. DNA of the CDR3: TGCGCCAGCAGTCAGCGATTGGGACAGGGTTGGAACGAGCAGTACTTC. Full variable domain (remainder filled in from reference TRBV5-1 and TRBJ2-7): KAGVTQTPRYLIKTRGQQVTLSCSPISGHRSVSWYQQTPGQGLQFLFEYFSETQRNKGNFPGRFSGRQFSNSRSEMNVSTLELGDSALYLCASSQRLGQGWNEQYFGPGTRLTVT.

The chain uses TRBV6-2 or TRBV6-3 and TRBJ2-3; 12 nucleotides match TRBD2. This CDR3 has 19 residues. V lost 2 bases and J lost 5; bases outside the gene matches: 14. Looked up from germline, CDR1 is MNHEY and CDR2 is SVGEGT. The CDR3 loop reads CASSYTQASLAGGRDTQYF. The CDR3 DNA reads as TGTGCCAGCAGTTACACCCAGGCCAGTCTAGCGGGGGGGCGAGATACGCAGTATTTT.

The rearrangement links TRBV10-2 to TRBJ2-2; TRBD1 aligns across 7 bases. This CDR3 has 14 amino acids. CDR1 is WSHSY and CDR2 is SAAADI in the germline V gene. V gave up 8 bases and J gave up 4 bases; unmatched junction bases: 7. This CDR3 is CASHRQGSTGELFF. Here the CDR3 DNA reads TGCGCCAGCCACCGACAGGGTAGCACCGGGGAGCTGTTTTTT.

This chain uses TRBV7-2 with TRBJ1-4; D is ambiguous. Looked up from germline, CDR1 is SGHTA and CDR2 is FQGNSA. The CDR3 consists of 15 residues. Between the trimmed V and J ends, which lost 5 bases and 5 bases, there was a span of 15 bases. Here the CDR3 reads CASSLPPGVNEKLFF. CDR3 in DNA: TGTGCCAGCAGCCTCCCCCCAGGCGTGAATGAAAAACTGTTTTTT.

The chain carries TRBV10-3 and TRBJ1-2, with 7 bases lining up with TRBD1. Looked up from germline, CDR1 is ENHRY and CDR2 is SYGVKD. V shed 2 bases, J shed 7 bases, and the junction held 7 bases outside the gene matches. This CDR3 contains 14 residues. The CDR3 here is CAISEGTAQPGYTF. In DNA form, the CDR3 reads TGTGCCATCAGTGAGGGGACAGCTCAGCCTGGCTACACCTTC.

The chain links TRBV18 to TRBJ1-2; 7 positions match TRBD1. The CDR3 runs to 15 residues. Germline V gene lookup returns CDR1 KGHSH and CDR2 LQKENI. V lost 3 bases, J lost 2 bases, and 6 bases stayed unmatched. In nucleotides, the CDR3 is TGTGCCAGCTCACCGGGACAGACAGAAAACTATGGCTACACCTTC. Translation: CASSPGQTENYGYTF.

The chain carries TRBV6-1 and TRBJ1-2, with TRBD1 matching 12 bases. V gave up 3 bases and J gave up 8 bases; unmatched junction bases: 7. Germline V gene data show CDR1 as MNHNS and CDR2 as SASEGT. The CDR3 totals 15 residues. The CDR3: CASSDLGQGAGGYTF. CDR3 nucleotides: TGTGCCAGCAGTGATTTGGGACAGGGGGCCGGGGGCTACACCTTC.

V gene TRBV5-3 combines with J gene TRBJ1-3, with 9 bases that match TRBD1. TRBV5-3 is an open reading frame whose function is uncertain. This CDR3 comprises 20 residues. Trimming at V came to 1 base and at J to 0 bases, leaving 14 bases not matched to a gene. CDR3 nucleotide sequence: TGTGCCAGAAGCTTGTACTCGGACAGGGGCGCACAATACTCTGGAAACACCATATATTTT. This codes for CARSLYSDRGAQYSGNTIYF.

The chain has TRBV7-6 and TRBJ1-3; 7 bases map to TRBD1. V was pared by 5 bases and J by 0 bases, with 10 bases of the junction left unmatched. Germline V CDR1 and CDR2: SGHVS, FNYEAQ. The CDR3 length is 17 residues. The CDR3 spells CASSVEGATASGNTIYF. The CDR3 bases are TGTGCCAGCAGCGTGGAGGGGGCCACTGCCTCTGGAAACACCATATATTTT. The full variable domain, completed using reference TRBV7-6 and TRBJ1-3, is GAGVSQSPRYKVTKRGQDVALRCDPISGHVSLYWYRQALGQGPEFLTYFNYEAQQDKSGLPNDRFSAERPEGSISTLTIQRTEQRDSAMYRCASSVEGATASGNTIYFGEGSWLTVV.

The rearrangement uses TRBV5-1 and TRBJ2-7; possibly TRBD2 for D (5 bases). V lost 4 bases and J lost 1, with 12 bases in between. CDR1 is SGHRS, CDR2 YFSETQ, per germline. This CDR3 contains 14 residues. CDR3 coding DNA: TGCGCCAGCAGCCCCCGAGGGCTTTCCTACGAGCAGTACTTC. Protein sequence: CASSPRGLSYEQYF.

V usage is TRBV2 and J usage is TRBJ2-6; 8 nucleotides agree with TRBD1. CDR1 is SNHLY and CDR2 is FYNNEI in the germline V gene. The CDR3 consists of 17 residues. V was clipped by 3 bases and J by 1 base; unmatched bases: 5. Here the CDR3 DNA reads TGTGCCAGCAGTGATCAAACAGGGGGTTCTGGGGCCAACGTCCTGACTTTC. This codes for CASSDQTGGSGANVLTF.

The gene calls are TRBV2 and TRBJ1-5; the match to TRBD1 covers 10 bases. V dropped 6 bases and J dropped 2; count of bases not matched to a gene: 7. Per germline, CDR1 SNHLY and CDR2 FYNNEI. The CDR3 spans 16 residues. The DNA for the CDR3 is TGTGCCAGCAGACCAGTTGGGACAGGGGGCAATCAGCCCCAGCATTTT. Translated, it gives CASRPVGTGGNQPQHF.

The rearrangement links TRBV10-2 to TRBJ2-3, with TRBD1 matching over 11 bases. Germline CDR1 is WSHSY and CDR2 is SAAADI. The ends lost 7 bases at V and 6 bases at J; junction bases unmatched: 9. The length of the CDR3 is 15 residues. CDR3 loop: CASKPGQGAGDTQYF. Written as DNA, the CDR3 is TGCGCCAGCAAGCCAGGACAGGGGGCTGGGGATACGCAGTATTTT.

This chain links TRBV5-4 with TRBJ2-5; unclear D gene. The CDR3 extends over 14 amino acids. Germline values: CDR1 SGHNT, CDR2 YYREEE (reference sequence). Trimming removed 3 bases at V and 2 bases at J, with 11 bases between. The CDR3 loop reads CASSSPIKQETQYF. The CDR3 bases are TGTGCCAGCAGCTCCCCTATAAAACAAGAGACCCAGTACTTC.

CDR3 in amino acids: CASSIGDRGRETQYF. In DNA form, the CDR3 reads TGTGCCAGTAGTATCGGAGACAGGGGCCGGGAGACCCAGTACTTC. The rearrangement joins TRBV19 to TRBJ2-5; 8 bases are a match to TRBD1. V lost 3 bases and J lost 5; bases outside the gene matches: 8. Germline CDR1 and CDR2: LNHDA and SQIVND (reference sequence). This CDR3 has 15 amino acids.

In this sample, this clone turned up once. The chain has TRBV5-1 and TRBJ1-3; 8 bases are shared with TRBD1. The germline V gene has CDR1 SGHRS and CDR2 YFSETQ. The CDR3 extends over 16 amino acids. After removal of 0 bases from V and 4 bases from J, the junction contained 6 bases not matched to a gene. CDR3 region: CASSLADRGPGNTIYF. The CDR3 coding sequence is TGCGCCAGCAGCTTGGCCGACAGGGGTCCGGGAAACACCATATATTTT.

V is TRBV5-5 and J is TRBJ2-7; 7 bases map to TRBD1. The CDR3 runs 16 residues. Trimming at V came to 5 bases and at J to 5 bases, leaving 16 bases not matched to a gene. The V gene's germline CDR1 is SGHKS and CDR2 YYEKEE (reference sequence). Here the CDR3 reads CASSPRRQGVINEQYF. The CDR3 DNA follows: TGTGCCAGCAGTCCTAGAAGGCAGGGGGTCATCAACGAGCAGTACTTC.

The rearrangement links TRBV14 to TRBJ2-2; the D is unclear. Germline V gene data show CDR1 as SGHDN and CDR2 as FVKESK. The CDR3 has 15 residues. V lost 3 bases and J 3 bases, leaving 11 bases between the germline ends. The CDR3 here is CASSHRVAHTGELFF. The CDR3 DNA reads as TGTGCCAGCAGCCATCGGGTGGCCCACACCGGGGAGCTGTTTTTT. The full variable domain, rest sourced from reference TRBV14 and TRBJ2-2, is EAGVTQFPSHSVIEKGQTVTLRCDPISGHDNLYWYRRVMGKEIKFLLHFVKESKQDESGMPNNRFLAERTGGTYSTLKVQPAELEDSGVYFCASSHRVAHTGELFFGEGSRLTVL.

The DNA of the CDR3 is TGTGCCAGCAGCCTGGACTACCATACGCAGTATTTT. Protein product: CASSLDYHTQYF. The gene calls are TRBV3-1 (or the pseudogene TRBV3-2) and TRBJ2-3; D might be TRBD2 (6 bases). The CDR3 has 12 residues. Germline lookup yields CDR1 LGHDT and CDR2 YNNKEL (reference sequence). Trimming cost V 4 bases and J 7 bases, with 9 bases left between them.